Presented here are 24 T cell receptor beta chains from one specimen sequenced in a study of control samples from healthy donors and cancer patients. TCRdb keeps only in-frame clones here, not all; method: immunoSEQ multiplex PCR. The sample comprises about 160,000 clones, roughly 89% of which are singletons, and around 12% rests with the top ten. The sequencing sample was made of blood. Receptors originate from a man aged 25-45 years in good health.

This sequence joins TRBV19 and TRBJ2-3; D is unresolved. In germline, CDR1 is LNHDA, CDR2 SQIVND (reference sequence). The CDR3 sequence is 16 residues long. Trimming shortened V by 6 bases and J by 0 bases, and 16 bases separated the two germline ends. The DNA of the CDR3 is TGTGCCAGTAGGCTCAACTACCTGACTAGCACAGATACGCAGTATTTT. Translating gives CASRLNYLTSTDTQYF.

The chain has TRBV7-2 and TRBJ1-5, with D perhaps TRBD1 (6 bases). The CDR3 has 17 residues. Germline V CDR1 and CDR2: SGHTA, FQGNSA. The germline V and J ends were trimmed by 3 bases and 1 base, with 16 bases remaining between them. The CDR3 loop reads CASSFDRGGGSNQPQHF. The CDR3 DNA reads TGTGCCAGCAGCTTTGACAGAGGGGGTGGAAGCAATCAGCCCCAGCATTTT.

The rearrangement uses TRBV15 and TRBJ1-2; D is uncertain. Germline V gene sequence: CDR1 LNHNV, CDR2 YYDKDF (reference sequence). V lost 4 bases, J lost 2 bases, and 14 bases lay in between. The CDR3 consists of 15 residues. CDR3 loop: CATSNWASGNYGYTF. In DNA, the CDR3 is TGTGCCACCAGCAACTGGGCCTCGGGGAACTATGGCTACACCTTC.

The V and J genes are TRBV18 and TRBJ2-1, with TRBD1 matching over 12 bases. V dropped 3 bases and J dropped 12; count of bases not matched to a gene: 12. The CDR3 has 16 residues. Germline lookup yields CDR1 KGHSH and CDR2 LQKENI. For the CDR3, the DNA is TGTGCCAGCTCACCGCCCGCGGGACAGGGGGCCGGTGGGCAGTTCTTC. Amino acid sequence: CASSPPAGQGAGGQFF.

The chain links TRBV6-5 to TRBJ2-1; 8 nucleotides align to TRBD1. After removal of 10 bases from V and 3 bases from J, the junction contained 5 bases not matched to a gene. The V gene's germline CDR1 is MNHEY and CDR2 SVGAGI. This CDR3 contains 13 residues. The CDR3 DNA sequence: TGTGCCATCGGCAGGGGGCGCTACAATGAGCAGTTCTTC. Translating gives CAIGRGRYNEQFF.

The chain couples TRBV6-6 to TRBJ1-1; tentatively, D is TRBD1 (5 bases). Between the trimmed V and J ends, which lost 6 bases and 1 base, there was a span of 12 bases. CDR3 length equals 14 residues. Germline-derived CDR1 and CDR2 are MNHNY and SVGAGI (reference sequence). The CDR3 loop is CASSLSGGNTEAFF. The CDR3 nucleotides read TGTGCCAGCAGCTTGTCCGGGGGGAACACTGAAGCTTTCTTT.

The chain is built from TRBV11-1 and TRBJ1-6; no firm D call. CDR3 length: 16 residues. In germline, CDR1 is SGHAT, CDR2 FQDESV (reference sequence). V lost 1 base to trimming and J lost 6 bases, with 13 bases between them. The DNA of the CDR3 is TGTGCCAGCAGCTTAGGGTCGACGAACGGTAATTCACCCCTCCACTTT. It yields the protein CASSLGSTNGNSPLHF.

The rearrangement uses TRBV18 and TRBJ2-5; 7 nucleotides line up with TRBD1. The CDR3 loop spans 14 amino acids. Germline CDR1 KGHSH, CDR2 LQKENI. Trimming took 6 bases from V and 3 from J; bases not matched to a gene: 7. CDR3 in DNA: TGTGCCAGCTCCGGACAGGAGGTGAAAGAGACCCAGTACTTC. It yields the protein CASSGQEVKETQYF.

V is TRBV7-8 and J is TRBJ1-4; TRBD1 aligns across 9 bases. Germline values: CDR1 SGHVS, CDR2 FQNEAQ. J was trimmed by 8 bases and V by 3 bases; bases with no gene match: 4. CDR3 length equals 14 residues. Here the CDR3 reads CASSFYGTGEKLFF. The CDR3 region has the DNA TGTGCCAGCAGCTTCTACGGGACAGGGGAAAAACTGTTTTTT.

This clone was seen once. As DNA, the CDR3 is TGCAGTGCTAGATTGAAGGGGGAGCAGTACTTC. Translated, it gives CSARLKGEQYF. V and J are TRBV20-1 and TRBJ2-7; D perhaps matches TRBD1 (5 bases). Per the germline V gene, CDR1 is DFQATT and CDR2 is SNEGSKA (reference sequence). V lost 2 bases and J lost 7, with 9 bases in between. The CDR3 consists of 11 residues.

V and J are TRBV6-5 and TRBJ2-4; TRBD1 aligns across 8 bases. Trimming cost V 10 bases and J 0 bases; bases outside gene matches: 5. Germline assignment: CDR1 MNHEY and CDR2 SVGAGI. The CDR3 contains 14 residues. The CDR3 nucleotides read TGTGCCATTTGGACAGGGTTAGCCAAAAACATTCAGTACTTC. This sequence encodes CAIWTGLAKNIQYF.

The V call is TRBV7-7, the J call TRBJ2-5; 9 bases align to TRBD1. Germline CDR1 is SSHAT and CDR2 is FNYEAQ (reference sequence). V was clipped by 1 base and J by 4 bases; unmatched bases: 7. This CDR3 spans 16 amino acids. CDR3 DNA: TGTGCCAGCAGCTTAGGTGGGGGGACAGGGATAGAGACCCAGTACTTC. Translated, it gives CASSLGGGTGIETQYF.

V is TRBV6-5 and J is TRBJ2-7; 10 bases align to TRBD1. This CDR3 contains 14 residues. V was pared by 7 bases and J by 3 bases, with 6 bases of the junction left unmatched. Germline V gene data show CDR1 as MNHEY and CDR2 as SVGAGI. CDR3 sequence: CASKKDRGIYEQYF. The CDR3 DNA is TGTGCCAGCAAAAAGGACAGGGGGATCTACGAGCAGTACTTC.

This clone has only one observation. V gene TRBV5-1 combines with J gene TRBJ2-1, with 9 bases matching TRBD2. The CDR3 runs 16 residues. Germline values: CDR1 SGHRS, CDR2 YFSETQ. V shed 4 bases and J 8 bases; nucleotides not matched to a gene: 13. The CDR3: CASSPGMRGGFYEQFF. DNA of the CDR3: TGCGCCAGCAGCCCCGGGATGCGGGGGGGGTTCTATGAGCAGTTCTTC.

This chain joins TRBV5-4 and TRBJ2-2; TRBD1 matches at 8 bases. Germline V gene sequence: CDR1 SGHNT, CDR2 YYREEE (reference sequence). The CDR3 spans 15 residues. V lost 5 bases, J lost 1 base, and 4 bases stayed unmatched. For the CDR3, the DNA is TGTGCCAGCAGGAGTACAGGGGGGAACACCGGGGAGCTGTTTTTT. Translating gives CASRSTGGNTGELFF. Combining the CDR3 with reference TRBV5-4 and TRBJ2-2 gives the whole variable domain ETGVTQSPTHLIKTRGQQVTLRCSSQSGHNTVSWYQQALGQGPQFIFQYYREEENGRGNFPPRFSGLQFPNYSSELNVNALELDDSALYLCASRSTGGNTGELFFGEGSRLTVL.

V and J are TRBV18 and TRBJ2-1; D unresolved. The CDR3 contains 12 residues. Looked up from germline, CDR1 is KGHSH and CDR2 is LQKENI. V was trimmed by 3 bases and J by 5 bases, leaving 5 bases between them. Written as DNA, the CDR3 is TGTGCCAGCTCACCCCTAAACAATGAGCAGTTCTTC. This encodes CASSPLNNEQFF.

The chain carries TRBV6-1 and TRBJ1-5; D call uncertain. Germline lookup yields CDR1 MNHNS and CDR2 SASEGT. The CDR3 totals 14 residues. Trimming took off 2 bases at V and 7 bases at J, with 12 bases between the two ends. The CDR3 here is CASSENGLGQPQHF. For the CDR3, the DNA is TGTGCCAGCAGTGAAAACGGGCTAGGACAGCCCCAGCATTTT.

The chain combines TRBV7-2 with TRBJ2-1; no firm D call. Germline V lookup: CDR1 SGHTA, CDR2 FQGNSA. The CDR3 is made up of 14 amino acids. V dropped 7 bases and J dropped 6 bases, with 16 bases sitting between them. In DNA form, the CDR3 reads TGTGCCAGCAAGGCTAGAGGCGTATTCAATGAGCAGTTCTTC. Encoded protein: CASKARGVFNEQFF. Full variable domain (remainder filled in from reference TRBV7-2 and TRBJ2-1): GAGVSQSPSNKVTEKGKDVELRCDPISGHTALYWYRQSLGQGLEFLIYFQGNSAPDKSGLPSDRFSAERTGGSVSTLTIQRTQQEDSAVYLCASKARGVFNEQFFGPGTRLTVL.

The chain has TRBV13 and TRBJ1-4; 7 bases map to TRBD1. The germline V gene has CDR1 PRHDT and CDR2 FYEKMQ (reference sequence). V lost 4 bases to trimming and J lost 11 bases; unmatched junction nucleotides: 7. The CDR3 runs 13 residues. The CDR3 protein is CASSSYRGGKLFF. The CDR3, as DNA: TGTGCCAGCAGCTCGTACAGGGGAGGGAAACTGTTTTTT.

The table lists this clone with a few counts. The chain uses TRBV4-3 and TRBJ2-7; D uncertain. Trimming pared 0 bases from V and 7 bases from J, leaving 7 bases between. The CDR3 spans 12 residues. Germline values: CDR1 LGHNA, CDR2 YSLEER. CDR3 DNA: TGCGCCAGCAGCCAAGATGGGCGGGAGCAGTACTTC. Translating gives CASSQDGREQYF.

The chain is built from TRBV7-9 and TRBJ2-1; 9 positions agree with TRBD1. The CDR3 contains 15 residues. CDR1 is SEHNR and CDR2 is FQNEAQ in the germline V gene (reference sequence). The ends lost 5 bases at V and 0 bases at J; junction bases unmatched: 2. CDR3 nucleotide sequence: TGTGCCAGCAGCCCGGGACAGGGCTCCTACAATGAGCAGTTCTTC. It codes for CASSPGQGSYNEQFF.

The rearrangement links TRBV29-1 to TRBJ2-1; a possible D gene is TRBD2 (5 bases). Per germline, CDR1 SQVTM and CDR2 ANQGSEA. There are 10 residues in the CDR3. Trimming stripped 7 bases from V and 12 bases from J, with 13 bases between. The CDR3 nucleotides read TGCAGCGCTTACCGGGGTGCGCAGTTCTTC. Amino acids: CSAYRGAQFF.

The CDR3 DNA sequence: TGTGCCAGCAGTTTAGCCCAGAGGGGCTACACCTTC. Its translation is CASSLAQRGYTF. The V and J genes are TRBV28 and TRBJ1-2; no reliable D call. Per the germline V gene, CDR1 is MDHEN and CDR2 is SYDVKM. This CDR3 comprises 12 residues. V was pared by 2 bases and J by 8 bases, with 9 bases between.

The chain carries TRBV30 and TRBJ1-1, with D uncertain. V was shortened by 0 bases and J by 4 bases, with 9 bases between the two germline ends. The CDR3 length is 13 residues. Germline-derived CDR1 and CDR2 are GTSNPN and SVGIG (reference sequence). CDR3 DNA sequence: TGTGCCTGGAGTGTCGGGAGGTTCACTGAAGCTTTCTTT. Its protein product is CAWSVGRFTEAFF.